The clone carrying this T cell receptor (beta chain) came up a few times. The antigen remains unidentified. TCR alpha and TCR beta cDNA libraries with sample barcodes and UMIs came from 5'RACE using constant-segment primers. From the 5' RACE reads, TCRdb called clonotypes with MiXCR, one entry per CDR3 protein. Among under 600,000 distinct CDR3 sequences, 20% to 25% were seen once, and the ten largest hold about 8.7%. This sample was included in a study of T-cell memory formation after mild COVID-19. The CDR3 has 11 residues. Trimming shortened V by 6 bases and J by 8 bases, and 13 bases separated the two germline ends. CDR1 and CDR2 (germline): SQVTM, ANQGSEA. Findings and limits, study-wide: Still unconfirmed is whether the second-wave clones peaking on day 37 recognized SARS-CoV-2. Mainly in CM and EM were contracting CD4+ clones; CD8+ were in EMRA.

Sequenced input: PBMCs or a T cell subset sorted from them (not recorded which). The clonotype was recovered from an adult woman who had mild COVID-19 (a few samples of this study predate the infection). Cell type and time point are not known. The chain is built from TRBV29-1 and TRBJ1-2; D is unresolved. The CDR3 reads CSVTATGGYTF. CDR3 DNA sequence: TGCAGCGTCACGGCGACGGGAGGCTACACCTTC.